This T cell receptor beta chain originates from a study of control samples from healthy donors and cancer patients. The CDR3 consists of 18 residues. Trimming cost V 3 bases and J 1 base; bases outside gene matches: 9. The V gene's germline CDR1 is PRHDT and CDR2 FYEKMQ (reference sequence). The repertoire was sequenced with immunoSEQ multiplex PCR; TCRdb's copy has only in-frame clones and lacks some. The sample includes 150,000 to 200,000 clones, approximately 91% of them seen just once. Source material: blood. V is TRBV13 and J is TRBJ2-6; 7 nucleotides line up with TRBD1. This TCR was recovered from a woman aged 40 to 55 in good health. The CDR3 region has the DNA TGTGCCAGCAGCTTGGGACAGCGTCCTTTATCTGGGGCCAACGTCCTGACTTTC. Translating gives CASSLGQRPLSGANVLTF. The variable domain in full, completed from reference TRBV13 and TRBJ2-6, reads AAGVIQSPRHLIKEKRETATLKCYPIPRHDTVYWYQQGPGQDPQFLISFYEKMQSDKGSIPDRFSAQQFSDYHSELNMSSLELGDSALYFCASSLGQRPLSGANVLTFGAGSRLTVL.